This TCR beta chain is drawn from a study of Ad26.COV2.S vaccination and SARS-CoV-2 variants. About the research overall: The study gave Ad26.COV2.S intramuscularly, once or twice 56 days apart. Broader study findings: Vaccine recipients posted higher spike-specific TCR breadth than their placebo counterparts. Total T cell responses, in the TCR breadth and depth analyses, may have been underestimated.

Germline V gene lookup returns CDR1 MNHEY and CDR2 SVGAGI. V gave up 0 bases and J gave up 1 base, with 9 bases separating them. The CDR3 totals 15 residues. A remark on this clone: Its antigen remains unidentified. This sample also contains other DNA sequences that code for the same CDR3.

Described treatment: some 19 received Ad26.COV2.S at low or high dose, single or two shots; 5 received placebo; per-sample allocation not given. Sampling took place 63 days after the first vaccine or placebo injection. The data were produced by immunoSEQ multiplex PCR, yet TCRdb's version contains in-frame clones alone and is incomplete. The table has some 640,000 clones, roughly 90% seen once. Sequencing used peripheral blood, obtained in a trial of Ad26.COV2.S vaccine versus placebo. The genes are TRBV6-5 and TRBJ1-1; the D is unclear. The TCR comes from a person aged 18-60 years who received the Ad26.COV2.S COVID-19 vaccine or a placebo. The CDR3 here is CASSYSTRGNTEAFF. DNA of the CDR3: TGTGCCAGCAGTTACTCGACCCGCGGGAACACTGAAGCTTTCTTT.